This entry is about one TCR beta chain. Its antigen remains undetermined. The sample holds no much larger clone one base away, and base qualities are not on file. These data are taken from a study of sequential checkpoint blockade in melanoma (dated by TCRdb to 2018 to 2020). At the level of the whole study: Patients were randomized 1:1 to first-line nivolumab followed by ipilimumab (arm A) or ipilimumab followed by nivolumab (arm B). Maintenance nivolumab came after both trial sequences.

The treatment or condition label, read with the paper, signifies: randomized to nivolumab then ipilimumab (arm A) or the reverse (arm B). None of the trial patients had been given prior DNA-damaging chemotherapy. Live CD3+CD8+ cells negative for CD19 and CD56 were sorted from thawed PBMCs on a FACS Aria II flow cytometer. Samples were obtained from patients with melanoma enrolled in CheckMate 064, a randomized, open-label phase II trial of sequential checkpoint blockade. Peripheral blood mononuclear cells were collected by leukapheresis, purified with Ficoll-Paque, and frozen in human serum with approximately 10% DMSO. Immediately after sorting, the purity of the sorted blood CD3+CD8+ cells was confirmed to be >98%, and DNA was then extracted. Points the paper makes about the study in general: The model for predicting response that combines TCR metrics with mutation burden needs to be validated in larger, independent patient cohorts.

The immunoSEQ Assay was used to immunosequence TCRbeta CDR3 regions from genomic DNA. Prior to high-throughput sequencing, genomic DNA was amplified by bias-controlled multiplex PCR. The published analysis was carried out like this. To quantify the absolute abundance of each unique TCRbeta CDR3 region, the sequences were collapsed and filtered. Clonality, defined as 1 minus Pielou's evenness, was calculated using only productive rearrangements. A previously published method was used to identify clones with significantly greater frequencies in on-treatment samples than in baseline samples. Held by TCRdb, this immuneACCESS table contains in-frame sequences only and omits some clones. Under half of the omission traces to an unresolved V gene where checked; the cause of the rest is unknown. V and J calls and clone size are copied from that table; D and trimming were computed from the DNA. The sample yields 25,000 to 35,000 clones; less than 90% were counted once. Of the sample, 14% falls within the top ten clones.

Trimming removed 1 base from V and 6 bases from J; the gene matches leave 11 bases unexplained. The germline V gene (reference sequence) sets CDR1 to PRHDT and CDR2 to FYEKMQ. Counted from cysteine to phenylalanine, this CDR3 has 18 amino acids. Only the CDR3 region is kept as DNA, spanning 54 bases read in frame from base 1. Recombination linked TRBV13 to TRBJ2-1, with 11 central nucleotides matching TRBD2. The clonotype comes from a human donor with melanoma. The material was CD8+ T cells sorted from blood (inferred from file names), obtained from a patient given nivolumab and ipilimumab in sequence. The nucleotide sequence reads TGTGCCAGCAGCTTAGCGTCCTTAGCGGGGGGGCCTGGCAATGAGCAGTTCTTC. This yields the protein CASSLASLAGGPGNEQFF.